The rows below give T cell receptor beta chains drawn from one sample of a study of blood T cell repertoires in COVID-19. TCRdb's table, derived via immunoSEQ multiplex PCR, lists solely in-frame clones and lacks some. The data hold some 180,000 clones, with approximately 78% observed a single time. What was sequenced was peripheral blood. These receptor sequences come from a woman aged 80 or over with active or convalescent COVID-19. The CDR3 runs from the conserved cysteine through the conserved F or W. Fields, in order: V gene, J gene, clone size, D gene, CDR3 protein, CDR3 DNA. D genes are given only for firm matches. Clone size is shown for a subset of rows, as once, few, many or a class of expanded clone.

>TRBV7-9|TRBJ2-3|once|TRBD2
CATAGGAADTQYF
TGTGCCACCGCCGGGGGGGCCGCAGATACGCAGTATTTT
>TRBV5-4|TRBJ1-1|-|-
CASSLEYGGAPHTEAFF
TGTGCCAGCAGCTTGGAGTATGGCGGCGCTCCACACACTGAAGCTTTCTTT
>TRBV30|TRBJ1-4|once|-
CAWSEDSLNEKLFF
TGTGCCTGGAGTGAAGACAGTCTCAATGAAAAACTGTTTTTT
>TRBV5-6|TRBJ1-2|-|-
CASSLVAGYTF
TGTGCCAGCAGCTTGGTGGCTGGCTACACCTTC
>TRBV10-3|TRBJ2-3|-|-
CAISDNRVTDTQYF
TGTGCCATCAGTGACAACAGGGTTACAGATACGCAGTATTTT
>TRBV6-2/TRBV6-3|TRBJ2-5|few|TRBD1
CASSPTGARQTQYF
TGTGCCAGCAGTCCCACAGGGGCAAGACAGACCCAGTACTTC
>TRBV6-2/TRBV6-3|TRBJ2-6|few|TRBD2
CASSPLSLAGGANVLTF
TGTGCCAGCAGCCCACTCTCTCTAGCGGGGGGAGCCAACGTCCTGACTTTC
>TRBV13|TRBJ1-1|-|-
CASSPGGGARNTEAFF
TGTGCCAGCAGCCCCGGCGGGGGTGCCCGGAACACTGAAGCTTTCTTT
>TRBV3-1/TRBV3-2|TRBJ2-1|-|-
CASSRYSGTEQFF
TGTGCCAGCAGCCGATACTCCGGGACAGAGCAGTTCTTC
>TRBV6-5|TRBJ2-5|-|TRBD2
CASRSGGAAETQYF
TGTGCCAGCAGGAGCGGGGGGGCGGCAGAGACCCAGTACTTC
>TRBV5-4|TRBJ2-2|-|TRBD1
CASSPGQGWFSGELFF
TGTGCCAGCAGCCCGGGACAGGGTTGGTTCAGCGGGGAGCTGTTTTTT
>TRBV10-1|TRBJ1-1|-|TRBD1
CASSEGTGKGDTEAFF
TGCGCCAGCAGTGAAGGGACAGGGAAGGGGGACACTGAAGCTTTCTTT
>TRBV5-4|TRBJ1-1|-|-
CASSYNRDTEAFF
TGTGCCAGCAGCTATAACAGGGATACTGAAGCTTTCTTT
>TRBV2|TRBJ2-1|once|TRBD1
CASRSGTGDNEQFF
TGTGCCAGCAGGTCCGGGACAGGAGACAATGAGCAGTTCTTC
>TRBV6-2/TRBV6-3|TRBJ2-1|few|TRBD2
CASSTSGGAVAEQFF
TGTGCCAGCAGTACTAGCGGGGGGGCCGTCGCTGAGCAGTTCTTC
>TRBV21-1|TRBJ1-1|once|-
CASTGRGQGDTEAFF
TGTGCCAGCACTGGCAGGGGGCAAGGGGACACTGAAGCTTTCTTT
>TRBV6-6|TRBJ1-1|-|TRBD1
CASKQGETEAFF
TGTGCCAGCAAACAGGGGGAGACTGAAGCTTTCTTT
>TRBV7-9|TRBJ2-7|-|-
CASSPPGTNEQYF
TGTGCCAGCAGCCCTCCCGGCACTAACGAGCAGTACTTC
>TRBV12-1|TRBJ2-3|-|-
CASPPGGPTDTQYF
TGTGCCAGCCCCCCCGGGGGGCCCACAGATACGCAGTATTTT
>TRBV5-1|TRBJ2-5|-|TRBD2
CASSRGTSGGNQETQYF
TGCGCCAGCAGCCGAGGGACTAGCGGGGGGAACCAAGAGACCCAGTACTTC
>TRBV27|TRBJ1-2|-|-
CASSLLPAGDMPNYGYTF
TGTGCCAGCAGTTTACTTCCGGCAGGGGACATGCCGAACTATGGCTACACCTTC
>TRBV18|TRBJ2-2|-|TRBD1
CASSPRIAGTGVSGELFF
TGTGCCAGCTCACCGCGAATTGCCGGGACAGGGGTATCCGGGGAGCTGTTTTTT
>TRBV24-1|TRBJ2-2|-|-
CATSGQNTGELFF
TGTGCCACCAGTGGACAAAACACCGGGGAGCTGTTTTTT
>TRBV7-6|TRBJ2-3|-|TRBD2
CASSLDWREDTDTQYF
TGTGCCAGCAGCTTAGATTGGCGGGAGGACACAGATACGCAGTATTTT
>TRBV4-3|TRBJ2-4|-|TRBD1
CASSQEYRGYRNIQYF
TGCGCCAGCAGCCAAGAATACAGGGGATATCGTAACATTCAGTACTTC
>TRBV6-5|TRBJ1-2|-|-
CASSPKGDYGYTF
TGTGCCAGCAGCCCGAAGGGGGACTATGGCTACACCTTC